This T cell receptor (beta chain) was captured by sequencing in a study of T cell responses to AZD1222 COVID-19 vaccine. Study-level points and caveats: Close to half of spike-specific TCRs reportedly recognize unmutated variant regions. Clonal diversity was possibly underestimated; the donors were predominantly white British and more often female.

Sequenced by immunoSEQ multiplex PCR; TCRdb stores in-frame clones only, minus some. This sample carries over 150,000 clones, roughly 90% of them seen once, and the ten largest clones take roughly 4%. As regards this clone: Its antigen is as yet unknown.

CDR1 SQVTM and CDR2 ANQGSEA come from the germline V gene. Trimming at V came to 8 bases and at J to 4 bases, leaving 5 bases not matched to a gene. The CDR3 covers 13 residues. This receptor was obtained from an adult who received the AZD1222 COVID-19 vaccine. The chain employs TRBV29-1 and TRBJ1-2, with TRBD1 matching over 12 bases. The sequences come from peripheral blood, collected 28 days after the second AZD1222 dose. CDR3 nucleotides: TGCAGCACCCGGGACAGGGGGCCCTATGGCTACACCTTC. Translating gives CSTRDRGPYGYTF.